The 9 T cell receptor beta chains given below trace back to one sample, sequenced in a study of spatial heterogeneity in lung cancer. Described time point: sample taken at primary tumor resection. Unsorted whole RNA from tumor, nontumor lung or frozen PBMC underwent sequencing. TCRdb re-derived calls from the 5' RACE reads in MiXCR, one entry per CDR3 protein. The sample yields 12,000 or so distinct CDR3 sequences, roughly 6.2% seen once. Here the sequenced sample was normal lung tissue next to the tumor, taken at surgery. Receptors were obtained from a male donor with early-stage non-small cell lung cancer.

This clonotype has a handful of counts. The chain links TRBV7-2 to TRBJ2-4; tentative D call: TRBD2 (5 bases). Germline assignment: CDR1 SGHTA and CDR2 FQGNSA. Trimming pared 5 bases from V and 0 bases from J, leaving 11 bases between. The CDR3 has 15 residues. For the CDR3, the DNA is TGTGCCAGCAGCGCTGCGGGCGTAGCCAAAAACATTCAGTACTTC. Residues: CASSAAGVAKNIQYF. The complete variable domain, with remaining parts taken from reference TRBV7-2 and TRBJ2-4, reads GAGVSQSPSNKVTEKGKDVELRCDPISGHTALYWYRQSLGQGLEFLIYFQGNSAPDKSGLPSDRFSAERTGGSVSTLTIQRTQQEDSAVYLCASSAAGVAKNIQYFGAGTRLSVL.

This clonotype was observed many times. The chain links TRBV6-6 to TRBJ2-4; 16 bases are shared with TRBD2. Germline assignment: CDR1 MNHNY and CDR2 SVGAGI (reference sequence). The junction had 2 bases not matched to a gene; V was cut back by 6 bases and J by 6 bases. The CDR3 spans 15 residues. CDR3 amino acids: CASSGTSGRGNIQYF. The CDR3 nucleotides are TGTGCCAGCAGCGGGACTAGCGGGAGGGGAAACATTCAGTACTTC.

This clonotype was counted ten times or more. V is TRBV5-6 and J is TRBJ2-4; 7 bases map to TRBD2. The CDR3 is 14 residues long. Unmatched junction bases numbered 7, after V lost 3 bases and J lost 7 bases. The germline V gene has CDR1 SGHDT and CDR2 YYEEEE. The CDR3 DNA reads as TGTGCCAGCAGCTCGGCCCCGGGAGGTAACATTCAGTACTTC. It translates to CASSSAPGGNIQYF.

This clonotype was counted ten times or more. The chain carries TRBV20-1 and TRBJ2-3; TRBD2 agrees at 10 bases. Germline CDR1 and CDR2: DFQATT and SNEGSKA (reference sequence). The trim removed 5 bases at V and 4 bases at J, leaving 6 bases unmatched. CDR3 size: 14 residues. CDR3: CSALSGRLADTQYF. Written as DNA, the CDR3 is TGCAGTGCTCTTAGCGGGAGGTTGGCAGATACGCAGTATTTT.

This clonotype was found a few times. J is TRBJ2-3 and V is TRBV12-3 or TRBV12-4; 8 bases fit TRBD2. V shed 5 bases, J shed 8 bases, and the junction held 15 bases outside the gene matches. The CDR3 has 16 residues. CDR3 nucleotide sequence: TGTGCCAGCAGTCCGCCCAGCGGGGGTTCGGGGGGTACGCAGTATTTT. It specifies CASSPPSGGSGGTQYF.

In this sample, this clonotype turned up a few times. The chain has TRBV29-1 and TRBJ2-7; 10 bases fit TRBD1. Germline values: CDR1 SQVTM, CDR2 ANQGSEA. The J segment lost 11 bases and the V segment lost 0 bases, leaving 4 bases of the junction unmatched. CDR3 size: 12 residues. The CDR3 spells CSVEEPGTGEYF. The DNA of the CDR3 is TGCAGCGTTGAAGAGCCCGGGACAGGGGAGTACTTC.

By its share, this clonotype is large. The chain uses TRBV7-9 and TRBJ1-5, with D unresolved. CDR3 size: 15 residues. Between the trimmed V and J ends, which lost 3 bases and 1 base, there was a span of 10 bases. CDR1 SEHNR and CDR2 FQNEAQ come from the germline V gene (reference sequence). The CDR3 spells CASSFDGSSNQPQHF. CDR3 in DNA: TGTGCCAGCAGCTTTGATGGGTCGAGCAATCAGCCCCAGCATTTT. Drawing the rest from reference TRBV7-9 and TRBJ1-5, the complete variable domain is DTGVSQNPRHKITKRGQNVTFRCDPISEHNRLYWYRQTLGQGPEFLTYFQNEAQLEKSRLLSDRFSAERPKGSFSTLEIQRTEQGDSAMYLCASSFDGSSNQPQHFGDGTRLSIL.

In its sample, this clonotype was seen many times. The rearrangement links TRBV12-3 or TRBV12-4 to TRBJ2-1; the D is unclear. Trimming took 4 bases from V and 3 from J, leaving 1 base between them. This CDR3 has 11 amino acids. The CDR3 DNA follows: TGTGCCAGCAGTTACTACAATGAGCAGTTCTTC. Translation: CASSYYNEQFF.

This clonotype was detected ten times or more. This chain joins TRBV12-3 or TRBV12-4 and TRBJ1-2, with D perhaps TRBD1 (5 bases). Trimming stripped 5 bases from V and 3 bases from J, with 13 bases between. The CDR3 length is 14 residues. CDR3 amino acids: CASSPRQSYYGYTF. The CDR3 region has the DNA TGTGCCAGCAGTCCCCGACAGTCCTACTATGGCTACACCTTC.